Below, one T cell receptor beta chain is given with its context. The antigen is unknown. The assay was carried out at the deep level. Clones were read by immunoSEQ multiplex PCR, and TCRdb kept only the in-frame ones, dropping some. The sample has fewer than 3 million clones, around 90% seen once. This record belongs to a study of shared clonotypes between healthy human individuals. The study's findings and limits: The sharing of 4.5% to 5.5% of naive CD4 clonotypes was seen across a few donors.

The healthy adult donors were HIV-negative and reported no recent acute infections or vaccinations. Nashville, Tennessee was home to all donors, each a Caucasian adult. Germline V gives CDR1 SNHLY, CDR2 FYNNEI. J gave up 3 bases and V 0 bases, and 9 bases lay outside the gene matches. The CDR3 loop spans 17 amino acids. This rearrangement joins TRBV2 to TRBJ2-7, with 9 bases fitting TRBD1. This clonotype originated in a man aged 18 to 35 in good health. Some clones in this sample may be carry-over from other donors' samples. Sequencing was carried out using naive CD4+ T cells from PBMCs. Subset described: CD45RA+ positively selected. CDR3 region: CASSEAQGQGMNYEQYF. CDR3 nucleotides: TGTGCCAGCAGTGAAGCCCAAGGACAGGGGATGAACTACGAGCAGTACTTC.